What follows is one T cell receptor (beta chain) and its context. The antigen it recognizes is unknown. It has no much larger one-base neighbor in the sample; base qualities were not kept. A case-control design nested within a healthcare worker cohort in London, UK, was used, with weekly nasopharyngeal swab PCR tests and blood sampling performed. Healthcare workers were enrolled in the week of the UK lockdown, from 23 to 31 March 2020, and were followed every week for up to roughly 16 weeks. The data originate from a study of early T cells in non-severe SARS-CoV-2 infection (dated by TCRdb to about 2021). As for the study more broadly: Bulk RNA from unsorted whole blood was used for TCR sequencing, so alpha and beta chains could not be paired. What the work shows at the level of the full study, not this receptor alone: VDJdb matching was skewed toward anti-spike CD8 responses and likely underestimated virus-specific expansions, missing private and CD4 specificities.

Libraries were prepared through 5' RACE. The run used a NextSeq 500. To correct for sequencing error and PCR bias, the TCR library protocol tagged individual cDNA molecules with unique molecular identifiers. TCR alpha and beta chains were both sequenced, and the abundances of alpha and beta sequences in each sample were closely correlated with each other. The study's own analysis went as follows. Decombinator V4 was used to annotate TCR sequences for V gene, J gene and CDR3. Expanded TCRs were defined as changing significantly between any two time points under a Poisson model with p below 0.0001. TCR abundances were normalised to the total number of TCRs sequenced per sample and were expressed as counts per million. MAIT TCRs were defined by TRAV1-2 paired with TRAJ12, TRAJ20 or TRAJ33, and iNKT TCRs by TRAV10 paired with TRAJ18. VDJdb, accessed 1 November 2021, was searched for CMV, EBV and SARS-CoV-2 annotated TCRs, with TCRs annotated for multiple antigens excluded. TCRdb reran the public reads through fastp at Q25 and MiXCR, keeping productive beta chains. For every CDR3 protein sequence, its rows merge into one entry that carries the most common genes and DNA. What appears here as the V and J calls and clone size reflects TCRdb's work, not the paper's. Within this sample are approximately 67,000 distinct CDR3 sequences, with approximately 10% of them counted one time only. 3.5% to 4.5% of the sample comes from the top ten.

Taken from the germline V gene, the CDR1 and CDR2 loops are MNHEY and SVGAGI. The CDR3 runs 13 residues from the cysteine to the phenylalanine. Only the CDR3 DNA is retained, 39 bases long and in frame from the first base. V drops 6 bases and J drops 5 bases, leaving 13 bases in between. The chain links TRBV6-5 with TRBJ1-2; a tentative D call is TRBD1 (6 bases match). The clonotype was recovered from an adult who was a healthcare worker with PCR-confirmed SARS-CoV-2 infection or an uninfected control (not recorded which). Input material: whole blood. The DNA reads TGTGCCAGCAGGCAGGGGTTATGGTATGGCTACACCTTC. Its amino acids are CASRQGLWYGYTF.